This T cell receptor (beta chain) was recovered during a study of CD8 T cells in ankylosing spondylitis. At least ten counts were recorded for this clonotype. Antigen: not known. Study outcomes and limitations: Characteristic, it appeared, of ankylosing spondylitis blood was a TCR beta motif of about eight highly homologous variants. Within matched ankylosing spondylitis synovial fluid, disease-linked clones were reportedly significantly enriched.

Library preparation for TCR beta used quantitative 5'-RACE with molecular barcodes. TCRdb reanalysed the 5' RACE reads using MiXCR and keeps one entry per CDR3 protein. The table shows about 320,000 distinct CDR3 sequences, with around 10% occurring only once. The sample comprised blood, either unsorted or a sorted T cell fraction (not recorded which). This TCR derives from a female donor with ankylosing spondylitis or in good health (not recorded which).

CDR3 sequence: CASNQYRSTRTGVRGELFF. CDR3 DNA: TGTGCCAGCAACCAATACCGGTCAACAAGGACAGGGGTTAGGGGGGAGCTGTTTTTT. The chain has TRBV28 and TRBJ2-2, with 9 bases lining up with TRBD1. There are 19 residues in the CDR3. Trimming cost V 7 bases and J 8 bases; bases outside gene matches: 23. Germline V lookup: CDR1 MDHEN, CDR2 SYDVKM.